The 4 T cell receptor beta chains below were found in one sample sequenced in a study of blood T cell repertoires in COVID-19. Method: immunoSEQ multiplex PCR; TCRdb's copy keeps in-frame clones and lacks some. The repertoire consists of about 240,000 clones, with 70% to 90% occurring once and the leading ten covering about 3.3%. The specimen sequenced was PBMCs or T cells enriched from blood (not recorded which). Every receptor here comes from a woman in her forties with acute COVID-19.

The V gene is TRBV5-1, the J gene TRBJ2-1; 9 bases agree with TRBD2. With 0 bases clipped from V and 7 bases from J, the junction kept 5 bases outside the gene matches. This CDR3 has 15 residues. The germline CDR1 and CDR2 sequences are SGHRS and YFSETQ. CDR3: CASSLVWAGGNEQFF. CDR3 coding DNA: TGCGCCAGCAGCTTGGTATGGGCGGGAGGGAATGAGCAGTTCTTC. The whole variable domain, remainder taken from reference TRBV5-1 and TRBJ2-1, is KAGVTQTPRYLIKTRGQQVTLSCSPISGHRSVSWYQQTPGQGLQFLFEYFSETQRNKGNFPGRFSGRQFSNSRSEMNVSTLELGDSALYLCASSLVWAGGNEQFFGPGTRLTVL.

In its sample, this clone was seen a few times. CDR3 coding DNA: TGTGCCAGCAGCACAGAAGCCAGGTTTGGGAGCGGAAACACCATATATTTT. Protein product: CASSTEARFGSGNTIYF. The chain recombines TRBV9 with TRBJ1-3; no clear D gene. The CDR3 has 17 residues. Between the trimmed V and J ends, which lost 4 bases and 4 bases, there was a span of 21 bases. Germline V gene data show CDR1 as SGDLS and CDR2 as YYNGEE.

The chain combines TRBV3-1 (or the pseudogene TRBV3-2) with TRBJ1-1; 9 bases are shared with TRBD1. J lost 0 bases, V lost 4 bases, and 6 bases had no gene match. CDR3 length: 16 amino acids. Germline-derived CDR1 and CDR2 are LGHDT and YNNKEL (reference sequence). In nucleotides, the CDR3 is TGTGCCAGCAGCCCCCGACAGGGGGTTTTGAACACTGAAGCTTTCTTT. It encodes CASSPRQGVLNTEAFF.

This chain links TRBV3-1 (or the pseudogene TRBV3-2) with TRBJ1-1; 10 nucleotides line up with TRBD1. The CDR3 consists of 15 residues. The germline CDR1 and CDR2 sequences are LGHDT and YNNKEL (reference sequence). V lost 2 bases and J lost 4; bases outside the gene matches: 4. The CDR3 coding sequence is TGTGCCAGCAGCCAAAGGGGACAGGGGAGCACTGAAGCTTTCTTT. The encoded protein is CASSQRGQGSTEAFF.